A selection of T cell receptor beta chains follows, all from one sample in a study of OX40 agonist ivuxolimab in advanced cancers. Assay: immunoSEQ multiplex PCR; the TCRdb copy retains only in-frame clones and omits some. Counted here are around 54,000 clones, 90% to 95% occurring once; the ten biggest clones make up approximately 12%. The material sequenced was CD4+ or CD8+ T cells sorted from blood, taken in a trial of the OX40 agonist ivuxolimab. All receptors derive from an adult with an advanced solid tumor such as melanoma, head and neck, liver or kidney cancer. Both conserved end residues are part of each CDR3. A D gene is named only where the DNA matches it firmly. Only part of the rows carry a size: once, few, many, or a class if the clone is expanded.

J gene: TRBJ1-5; D gene: .; clone size: .; V gene: TRBV19; CDR3 length: 14; CDR3 DNA: TGTGCCAGTAGTATAATAGGGGCCGGCCAGCCCCAGCATTTT; CDR3 protein: CASSIIGAGQPQHF
J gene: TRBJ1-2; D gene: .; clone size: .; V gene: TRBV5-4; CDR3 length: 15; CDR3 DNA: TGTGCCAGCAGCTTGGCGGCAGGGGCTAACTATGGCTACACCTTC; CDR3 protein: CASSLAAGANYGYTF
J gene: TRBJ2-5; D gene: .; clone size: .; V gene: TRBV6-5; CDR3 length: 14; CDR3 DNA: TGTGCCAGCAGTCCCCAACTAGCAGAGGAGACCCAGTACTTC; CDR3 protein: CASSPQLAEETQYF
J gene: TRBJ1-6; D gene: TRBD1; clone size: .; V gene: TRBV28; CDR3 length: 14; CDR3 DNA: TGTGCCAGCAGTTTGGACAGGGGGGCTTCACCCCTCCACTTT; CDR3 protein: CASSLDRGASPLHF
J gene: TRBJ1-5; D gene: .; clone size: .; V gene: TRBV27; CDR3 length: 13; CDR3 DNA: TGTGCCAGCAGTCTAACGCTTTATCAGCCCCAGCATTTT; CDR3 protein: CASSLTLYQPQHF
J gene: TRBJ2-5; D gene: .; clone size: .; V gene: TRBV29-1; CDR3 length: 14; CDR3 DNA: TGCAGCGTTGAGGAGGGTTTAGGGGAAGAGACCCAGTACTTC; CDR3 protein: CSVEEGLGEETQYF
J gene: TRBJ2-3; D gene: .; clone size: .; V gene: TRBV7-9; CDR3 length: 15; CDR3 DNA: TGTGCCAGCAGTCCAAAGGAAAAGGGGGCAGATACGCAGTATTTT; CDR3 protein: CASSPKEKGADTQYF
J gene: TRBJ2-7; D gene: .; clone size: .; V gene: TRBV7-9; CDR3 length: 15; CDR3 DNA: TGTGCCAGCAGCTTAGAGACGGGTCGACCGAGGGAGCAGTACTTC; CDR3 protein: CASSLETGRPREQYF
J gene: TRBJ2-3; D gene: .; clone size: .; V gene: TRBV11-2; CDR3 length: 14; CDR3 DNA: TGTGCCAGCAGCACCCCGGCCGGTTCAGATACGCAGTATTTT; CDR3 protein: CASSTPAGSDTQYF
J gene: TRBJ1-2; D gene: .; clone size: .; V gene: TRBV4-3; CDR3 length: 15; CDR3 DNA: TGCGCCAGCAGCCAAGTACAGGGAAAAAACTATGGCTACACCTTC; CDR3 protein: CASSQVQGKNYGYTF
J gene: TRBJ2-1; D gene: TRBD1; clone size: .; V gene: TRBV5-6; CDR3 length: 15; CDR3 DNA: TGTGCCAGCACGGCCCAAGGGACAGCACTCAATGAGCAGTTCTTC; CDR3 protein: CASTAQGTALNEQFF
J gene: TRBJ1-1; D gene: .; clone size: .; V gene: TRBV6-1; CDR3 length: 12; CDR3 DNA: TGTGCCAGCAGTGACCTACCCCCCCAAGCTTTCTTT; CDR3 protein: CASSDLPPQAFF
J gene: TRBJ2-3; D gene: .; clone size: .; V gene: TRBV6-1; CDR3 length: 13; CDR3 DNA: TGTGCCAGCAGTGTAGGTGGCACAGATACGCAGTATTTT; CDR3 protein: CASSVGGTDTQYF
J gene: TRBJ2-7; D gene: .; clone size: .; V gene: TRBV27; CDR3 length: 14; CDR3 DNA: TGTGCCAGCAGTTTCTCGGGGGGCCAGTACGAGCAGTACTTC; CDR3 protein: CASSFSGGQYEQYF
J gene: TRBJ1-1; D gene: TRBD1; clone size: .; V gene: TRBV28; CDR3 length: 14; CDR3 DNA: TGTGCCAGCACTAACAGGGGCCTGAACACTGAAGCTTTCTTT; CDR3 protein: CASTNRGLNTEAFF
J gene: TRBJ2-1; D gene: .; clone size: few; V gene: TRBV7-2; CDR3 length: 15; CDR3 DNA: TGTGCCAGCAGCTTGGCCTTAAGCTCCTACAATGAGCAGTTCTTC; CDR3 protein: CASSLALSSYNEQFF
J gene: TRBJ2-7; D gene: .; clone size: .; V gene: TRBV19; CDR3 length: 13; CDR3 DNA: TGTGCCAGTAGTATCAGCCTAGCCTACGAGCAGTACTTC; CDR3 protein: CASSISLAYEQYF
J gene: TRBJ1-3; D gene: .; clone size: .; V gene: TRBV5-1; CDR3 length: 14; CDR3 DNA: TGCGCCAGCAGCAGAAGGGCCTCTGGAAACACCATATATTTT; CDR3 protein: CASSRRASGNTIYF
J gene: TRBJ2-1; D gene: .; clone size: .; V gene: TRBV10-1; CDR3 length: 15; CDR3 DNA: TGCGCCAGCAGTGAGGGGGCATCTCCCTACAATGAGCAGTTCTTC; CDR3 protein: CASSEGASPYNEQFF
J gene: TRBJ2-7; D gene: .; clone size: .; V gene: TRBV29-1; CDR3 length: 13; CDR3 DNA: TGCAGCGTGGGAACCGGGGCCCCCTACGAGCAGTACTTC; CDR3 protein: CSVGTGAPYEQYF
J gene: TRBJ2-1; D gene: TRBD2; clone size: .; V gene: TRBV29-1; CDR3 length: 14; CDR3 DNA: TGCAGCGTTGTAGTGGGAGGGAATAGTAATGAGCAGTTCTTC; CDR3 protein: CSVVVGGNSNEQFF
J gene: TRBJ1-5; D gene: .; clone size: .; V gene: TRBV19; CDR3 length: 16; CDR3 DNA: TGTGCCAGTAGTACCCGGCCTTCTAGGGGGAATCAGCCCCAGCATTTT; CDR3 protein: CASSTRPSRGNQPQHF
J gene: TRBJ2-3; D gene: .; clone size: .; V gene: TRBV19; CDR3 length: 16; CDR3 DNA: TGTGCCAGTCAATCTCCGGGATATTCTAGCACAGATACGCAGTATTTT; CDR3 protein: CASQSPGYSSTDTQYF
J gene: TRBJ2-7; D gene: TRBD1; clone size: .; V gene: TRBV7-2; CDR3 length: 14; CDR3 DNA: TGTGCCAGCAGCACATCCGGGACAGGGTACGAGCAGTACTTC; CDR3 protein: CASSTSGTGYEQYF
J gene: TRBJ2-2; D gene: TRBD2; clone size: .; V gene: TRBV7-9; CDR3 length: 16; CDR3 DNA: TGTGCCAGCAGCTCCTTAGCGGGGGAGAACACCGGGGAGCTGTTTTTT; CDR3 protein: CASSSLAGENTGELFF
J gene: TRBJ2-1; D gene: TRBD1; clone size: once; V gene: TRBV2; CDR3 length: 14; CDR3 DNA: TGTGCCAGCAGCCGGACAGGGGTCTACAATGAGCAGTTCTTC; CDR3 protein: CASSRTGVYNEQFF
J gene: TRBJ2-7; D gene: .; clone size: .; V gene: TRBV30; CDR3 length: 14; CDR3 DNA: TGTGCCTGGAGTATGGGGCCCTTCACCTACGAGCAGTACTTC; CDR3 protein: CAWSMGPFTYEQYF
J gene: TRBJ2-7; D gene: .; clone size: once; V gene: TRBV9; CDR3 length: 15; CDR3 DNA: TGTGCCAGCAGCGTAGTGGGGGATGGGACCTACGAGCAGTACTTC; CDR3 protein: CASSVVGDGTYEQYF
J gene: TRBJ2-1; D gene: .; clone size: .; V gene: TRBV27; CDR3 length: 13; CDR3 DNA: TGTGCCAGCAGTTTTGGACTGATCAATGAGCAGTTCTTC; CDR3 protein: CASSFGLINEQFF
J gene: TRBJ2-2; D gene: TRBD2; clone size: .; V gene: TRBV11-3; CDR3 length: 16; CDR3 DNA: TGTGCCAGCAGCCCGCGGACTAGCGTGAACACCGGGGAGCTGTTTTTT; CDR3 protein: CASSPRTSVNTGELFF
J gene: TRBJ1-1; D gene: .; clone size: .; V gene: TRBV4-3; CDR3 length: 15; CDR3 DNA: TGCGCCAGCAGCCAAGATCGGGGGGCGAACACTGAAGCTTTCTTT; CDR3 protein: CASSQDRGANTEAFF
J gene: TRBJ2-7; D gene: .; clone size: .; V gene: TRBV28; CDR3 length: 14; CDR3 DNA: TGTGCCAGCAGATCGGAGGGGGTGACCTACGAGCAGTACTTC; CDR3 protein: CASRSEGVTYEQYF
J gene: TRBJ2-3; D gene: .; clone size: .; V gene: TRBV4-1; CDR3 length: 15; CDR3 DNA: TGCGCCAGCAGCCAAGTGGAATCCGGCACAGATACGCAGTATTTT; CDR3 protein: CASSQVESGTDTQYF
J gene: TRBJ2-1; D gene: .; clone size: once; V gene: TRBV6-5; CDR3 length: 14; CDR3 DNA: TGTGCCAGCAGTTATTCCCCCTTATACAATGAGCAGTTCTTC; CDR3 protein: CASSYSPLYNEQFF
J gene: TRBJ1-1; D gene: .; clone size: .; V gene: TRBV7-2; CDR3 length: 15; CDR3 DNA: TGTGCCAGCAGCTTAGCATGGGGGGCCGGCACTGAAGCTTTCTTT; CDR3 protein: CASSLAWGAGTEAFF
J gene: TRBJ2-1; D gene: .; clone size: .; V gene: TRBV19; CDR3 length: 15; CDR3 DNA: TGTGCCAGTAGTATTGGAGAAGCGGCAGGAAGTGAGCAGTTCTTC; CDR3 protein: CASSIGEAAGSEQFF
J gene: TRBJ2-7; D gene: TRBD1; clone size: .; V gene: TRBV30; CDR3 length: 15; CDR3 DNA: TGTGCCTGGAGTACCGGGACAGGGGACTCCTACGAGCAGTACTTC; CDR3 protein: CAWSTGTGDSYEQYF
J gene: TRBJ1-3; D gene: .; clone size: .; V gene: TRBV28; CDR3 length: 12; CDR3 DNA: TGTGCCAGCGTCCGCTCTGGAAACACCATATATTTT; CDR3 protein: CASVRSGNTIYF
J gene: TRBJ2-5; D gene: TRBD2; clone size: .; V gene: TRBV4-2; CDR3 length: 15; CDR3 DNA: TGTGCCAGCAGCCAAGAAGCGGGATCACAAGAGACCCAGTACTTC; CDR3 protein: CASSQEAGSQETQYF
J gene: TRBJ2-7; D gene: .; clone size: .; V gene: TRBV20-1; CDR3 length: 10; CDR3 DNA: TGCAGTGCTCTCAGCTACGAGCAGTACTTC; CDR3 protein: CSALSYEQYF
J gene: TRBJ2-5; D gene: .; clone size: .; V gene: TRBV28; CDR3 length: 14; CDR3 DNA: TGTGCCAGCACCCCCCCGGACACACAAGAGACCCAGTACTTC; CDR3 protein: CASTPPDTQETQYF
J gene: TRBJ1-1; D gene: .; clone size: .; V gene: TRBV7-9; CDR3 length: 13; CDR3 DNA: TGTGCCAGCAGCGCTGGACAGAACACTGAAGCTTTCTTT; CDR3 protein: CASSAGQNTEAFF
J gene: TRBJ2-7; D gene: TRBD2; clone size: once; V gene: TRBV6-6; CDR3 length: 12; CDR3 DNA: TGTGCCACCGGGGGGACCGCCTTTGAGCAGTACTTC; CDR3 protein: CATGGTAFEQYF
J gene: TRBJ2-7; D gene: .; clone size: few; V gene: TRBV7-9; CDR3 length: 13; CDR3 DNA: TGTGCCAGCAGCTTATTTCCCGGCCCCGAGCAGTACTTC; CDR3 protein: CASSLFPGPEQYF
J gene: TRBJ2-3; D gene: .; clone size: .; V gene: TRBV5-5; CDR3 length: 14; CDR3 DNA: TGTGCCAGCAGCTTGGACCTGCTTGGAGATACGCAGTATTTT; CDR3 protein: CASSLDLLGDTQYF
J gene: TRBJ2-2; D gene: TRBD1; clone size: once; V gene: TRBV4-1; CDR3 length: 18; CDR3 DNA: TGCGCCAGCAGCCAAGGAATTGGGGACAGAGCGAACACCGGGGAGCTGTTTTTT; CDR3 protein: CASSQGIGDRANTGELFF
J gene: TRBJ1-4; D gene: .; clone size: .; V gene: TRBV21-1; CDR3 length: 16; CDR3 DNA: TGTGCCAGCAGCTCCCTATCGGTCAGGGAGTCAGGAAAAACTGTTTTT; CDR3 protein: CASSSLSVRESGKTVF